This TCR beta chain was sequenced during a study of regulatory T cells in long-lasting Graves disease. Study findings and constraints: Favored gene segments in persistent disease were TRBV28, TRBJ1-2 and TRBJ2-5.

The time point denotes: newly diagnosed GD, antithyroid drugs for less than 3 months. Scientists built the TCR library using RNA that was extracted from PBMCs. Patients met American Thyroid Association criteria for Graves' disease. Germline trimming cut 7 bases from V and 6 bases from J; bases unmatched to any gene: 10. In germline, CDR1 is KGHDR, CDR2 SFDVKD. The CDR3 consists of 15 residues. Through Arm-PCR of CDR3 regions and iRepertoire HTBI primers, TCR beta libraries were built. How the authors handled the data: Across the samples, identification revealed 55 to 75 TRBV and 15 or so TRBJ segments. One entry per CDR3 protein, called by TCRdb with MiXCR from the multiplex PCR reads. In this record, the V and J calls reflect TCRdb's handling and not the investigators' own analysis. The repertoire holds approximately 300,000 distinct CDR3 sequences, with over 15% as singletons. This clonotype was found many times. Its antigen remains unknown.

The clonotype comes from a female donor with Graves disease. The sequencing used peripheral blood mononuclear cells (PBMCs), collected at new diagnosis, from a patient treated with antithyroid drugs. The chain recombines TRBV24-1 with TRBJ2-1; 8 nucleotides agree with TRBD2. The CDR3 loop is CATRADGRDANEQFF. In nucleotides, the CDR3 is TGTGCCACCAGGGCAGACGGGAGGGATGCCAATGAGCAGTTCTTC.